This paragraph reports one T cell receptor (beta chain). The target antigen is unknown. The V end was cut by 6 bases, the J end by 5 bases, with 16 bases between. This CDR3 region has 14 residues. The germline V gene has CDR1 MGHDK and CDR2 SYGVNS. This record belongs to a study of cytomegalovirus exposure and HLA in healthy donors. Across the whole study: In a later analysis, the roughly 110 validation repertoires were reported to have used the same platform as the approximately 700 first-cohort repertoires. Whole-study results and caveats: It was reportedly the case that the classifier diagnosed cytomegalovirus status with high specificity and sensitivity. The study flagged 150 to 200 TCR beta chains as cytomegalovirus-associated.

The validation cohort, a group of 120 or so subjects, included the donors and was separate from the roughly 670-subject first cohort. The assay was immunoSEQ multiplex PCR, and TCRdb's table has in-frame clones only and misses some. The table includes roughly 330,000 clones, around 90% detected once. V is TRBV25-1 and J is TRBJ1-1, with D possibly matching TRBD1 (5 bases). This receptor was obtained from a woman aged 30 to 39 in good health and CMV-seropositive. The sequenced sample was PBMCs. The CDR3 coding sequence is TGTGCCAGCAGGGGACGGACGGGTGTGACTGAAGCTTTCTTT. Translated: CASRGRTGVTEAFF.